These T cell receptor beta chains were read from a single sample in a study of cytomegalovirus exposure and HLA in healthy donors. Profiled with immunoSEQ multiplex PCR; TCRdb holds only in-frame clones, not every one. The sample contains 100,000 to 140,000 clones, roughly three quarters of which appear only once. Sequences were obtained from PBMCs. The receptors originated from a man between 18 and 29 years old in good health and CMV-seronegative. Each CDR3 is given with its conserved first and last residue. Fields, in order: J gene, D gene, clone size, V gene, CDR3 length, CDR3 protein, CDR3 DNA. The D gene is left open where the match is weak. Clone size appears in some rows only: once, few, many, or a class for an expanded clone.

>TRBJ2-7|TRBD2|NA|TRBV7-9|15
CASSRLGSGAYEQYF
TGTGCCAGCAGCCGCCTCGGTAGCGGGGCGTACGAGCAGTACTTC
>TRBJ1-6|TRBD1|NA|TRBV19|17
CASSIFLGTGNNSPLHF
TGTGCCAGTAGTATTTTCCTCGGGACAGGGAATAATTCACCCCTCCACTTT
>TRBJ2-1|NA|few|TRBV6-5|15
CASRSVGAQGDEQFF
TGTGCCAGCAGGTCCGTGGGGGCCCAAGGGGATGAGCAGTTCTTC
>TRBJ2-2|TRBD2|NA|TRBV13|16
CASSWLAGSNTGELFF
TGTGCCAGCAGCTGGCTAGCGGGATCGAACACCGGGGAGCTGTTTTTT
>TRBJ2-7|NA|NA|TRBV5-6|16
CASSPPRTAGPYEQYF
TGTGCCAGCAGCCCCCCTAGGACAGCCGGCCCCTACGAGCAGTACTTC
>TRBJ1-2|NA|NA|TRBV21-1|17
CASSKVLQGSVDYGYTF
TGTGCCAGCAGCAAAGTGTTGCAGGGATCCGTCGACTATGGCTACACCTTC
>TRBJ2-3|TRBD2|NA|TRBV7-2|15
CANSLTGGPIDTQYF
TGTGCCAACAGCTTAACGGGGGGGCCGATAGATACGCAGTATTTT
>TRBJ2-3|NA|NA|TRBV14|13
CASSWRATDTQYF
TGTGCCAGCAGCTGGAGGGCAACAGATACGCAGTATTTT
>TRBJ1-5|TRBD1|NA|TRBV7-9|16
CSSSLLTGVSNQPQHF
TGTTCCAGCAGCTTATTGACAGGGGTTAGCAATCAGCCCCAGCATTTT
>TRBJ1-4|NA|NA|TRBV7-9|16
CASSLGSAGINEKLFF
TGTGCCAGCAGCTTGGGGTCGGCAGGGATTAATGAAAAACTGTTTTTT
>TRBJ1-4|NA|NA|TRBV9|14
CASSVGTLGEKLFF
TGTGCCAGCAGCGTCGGGACTCTAGGGGAAAAACTGTTTTTT
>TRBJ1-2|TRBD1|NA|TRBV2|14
CASRRGQGSYGYTF
TGTGCCAGCAGACGAGGACAGGGGAGCTATGGCTACACCTTC
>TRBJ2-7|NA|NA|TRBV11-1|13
CASSPASLYEQYF
TGTGCCAGCAGCCCCGCGTCACTTTACGAGCAGTACTTC
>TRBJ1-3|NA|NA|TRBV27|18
CASSLSGFGGGSGNTIYF
TGTGCCAGCAGTTTATCGGGGTTCGGGGGAGGTTCTGGAAACACCATATATTTT
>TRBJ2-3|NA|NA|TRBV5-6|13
CASSFLGTDTQYF
TGTGCCAGCAGCTTCTTAGGCACAGATACGCAGTATTTT
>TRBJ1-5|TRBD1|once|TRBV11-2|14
CASSDTGALQPQHF
TGTGCCAGCAGCGATACAGGGGCCCTACAGCCCCAGCATTTT
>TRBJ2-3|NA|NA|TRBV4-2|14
CASSQEGTSVTQYF
TGTGCCAGCAGCCAAGAGGGGACTTCGGTTACGCAGTATTTT
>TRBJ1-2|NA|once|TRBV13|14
CASSLIRQAYGYTF
TGTGCCAGCAGCCTGATCCGACAGGCCTATGGCTACACCTTC
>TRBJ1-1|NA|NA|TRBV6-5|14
CASSYSTPRAEAFF
TGTGCCAGCAGTTATTCCACCCCGCGGGCTGAAGCTTTCTTT
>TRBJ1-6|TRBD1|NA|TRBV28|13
CASSPTGHSLLHF
TGTGCCAGCAGTCCGACAGGGCACTCACTCCTCCACTTT
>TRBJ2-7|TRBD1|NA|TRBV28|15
CASRTGGMGGYEQYF
TGTGCCAGCAGGACAGGGGGTATGGGGGGCTACGAGCAGTACTTC
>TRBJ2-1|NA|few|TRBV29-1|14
CSVEYGGDYNEQFF
TGCAGCGTTGAATACGGAGGGGATTACAATGAGCAGTTCTTC
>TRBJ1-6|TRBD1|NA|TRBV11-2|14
CASSFGTVNSPLHF
TGTGCCAGCAGCTTCGGGACAGTGAATTCACCCCTCCACTTT
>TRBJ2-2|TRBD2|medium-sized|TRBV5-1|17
CASSLALRGGDTGELFF
TGCGCCAGCAGCTTGGCTTTGCGGGGGGGCGACACCGGGGAGCTGTTTTTT
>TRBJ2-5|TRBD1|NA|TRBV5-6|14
CASTHTGGGETQYF
TGTGCCAGCACTCACACAGGGGGCGGAGAGACCCAGTACTTC
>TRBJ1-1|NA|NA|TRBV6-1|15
CASSRVSRTNTEAFF
TGTGCCAGCAGTAGAGTCAGCAGGACTAACACTGAAGCTTTCTTT
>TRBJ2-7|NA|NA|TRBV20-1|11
CSARGPYEQYF
TGCAGTGCCAGGGGCCCCTACGAGCAGTACTTC
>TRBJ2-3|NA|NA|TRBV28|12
CASSYGLGPGAF
TGTGCCAGCAGTTATGGACTAGGACCGGGGGCTTTT
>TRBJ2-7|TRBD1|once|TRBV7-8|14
CASSGWDSGYEQYF
TGTGCCAGCAGCGGTTGGGACAGCGGCTACGAGCAGTACTTC
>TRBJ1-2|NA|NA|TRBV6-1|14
CASSEEDTLYGYPF
TGTGCCAGCAGTGAAGAGGACACCCTCTATGGCTACCCCTTC
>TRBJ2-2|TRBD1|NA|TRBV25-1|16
CASSPNRQGHTGELFF
TGTGCCAGCAGCCCCAACCGACAGGGGCACACCGGGGAGCTGTTTTTT
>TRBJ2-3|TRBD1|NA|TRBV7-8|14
CASSFSQGADTQYF
TGTGCCAGCAGCTTCTCCCAGGGGGCGGATACGCAGTATTTT
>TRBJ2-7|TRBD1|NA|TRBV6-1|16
CASSEGEGQGGHEQYF
TGTGCCAGCAGTGAAGGAGAGGGACAGGGGGGGCACGAGCAGTACTTC
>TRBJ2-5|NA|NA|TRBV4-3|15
CASSQVPTGAETQYF
TGCGCCAGCAGCCAAGTCCCGACTGGGGCTGAGACCCAGTACTTC
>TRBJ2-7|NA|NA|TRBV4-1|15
CASSQDEVNSYEQYF
TGCGCCAGCAGCCAAGATGAGGTGAACTCCTACGAGCAGTACTTC
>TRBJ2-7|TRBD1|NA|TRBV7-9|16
CSSSLWDRGRPYEQYF
TGTTCCAGCAGCTTATGGGACAGGGGGAGGCCCTACGAGCAGTACTTC
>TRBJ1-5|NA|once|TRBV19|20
CASSIDVRTGGKWRNQPQHF
TGTGCCAGTAGTATAGATGTCCGGACGGGGGGGAAGTGGAGGAATCAGCCCCAGCATTTT
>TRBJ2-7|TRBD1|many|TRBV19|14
CASSRTGGSYEQYF
TGTGCCAGTAGTCGGACAGGGGGCTCCTACGAGCAGTACTTC
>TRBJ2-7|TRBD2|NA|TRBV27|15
CASSLMGGSYLEQYF
TGTGCCAGCAGTTTAATGGGGGGGAGTTATTTGGAGCAGTACTTC
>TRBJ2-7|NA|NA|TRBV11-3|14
CASSLRPGPYEQYF
TGTGCCAGCAGCTTACGTCCAGGCCCCTACGAGCAGTACTTC
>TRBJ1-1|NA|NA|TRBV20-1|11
CSAPTGPEAFF
TGCAGTGCTCCGACAGGCCCCGAAGCTTTCTTT
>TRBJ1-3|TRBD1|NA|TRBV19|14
CASRTTGRGNTIYF
TGTGCCAGTAGAACGACAGGGCGTGGAAACACCATATATTTT
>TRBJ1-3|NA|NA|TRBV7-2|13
CASSYRTGNTIYF
TGTGCCAGCAGCTATCGTACTGGAAACACCATATATTTT
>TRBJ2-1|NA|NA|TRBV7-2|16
CASSLDGRSSYNEQFF
TGTGCCAGCAGCTTAGACGGTCGGAGCTCCTACAATGAGCAGTTCTTC
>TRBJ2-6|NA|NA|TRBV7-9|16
CASSLDTGAGANVLTF
TGTGCCAGCAGCTTAGATACCGGGGCTGGGGCCAACGTCCTGACTTTC
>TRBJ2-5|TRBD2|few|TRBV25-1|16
CASSEVASGVQETQYF
TGTGCCAGCAGTGAAGTGGCTAGCGGGGTCCAAGAGACCCAGTACTTC
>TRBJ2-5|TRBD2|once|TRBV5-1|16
CASSPLTGGGQETQYF
TGCGCCAGCAGCCCACTGACGGGGGGGGGACAAGAGACCCAGTACTTC
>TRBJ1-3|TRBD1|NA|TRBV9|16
CASSLETGGFGNTIYF
TGTGCCAGCAGCCTTGAGACAGGGGGCTTTGGAAACACCATATATTTT
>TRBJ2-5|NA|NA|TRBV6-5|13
CASSYGQQETQYF
TGTGCCAGCAGTTACGGACAGCAAGAGACCCAGTACTTC
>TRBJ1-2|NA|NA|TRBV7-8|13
CASSGARGDGYTF
TGTGCCAGCAGCGGGGCCCGGGGGGATGGCTACACCTTC
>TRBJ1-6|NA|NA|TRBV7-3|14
CASSLRGMDSPLHF
TGTGCCAGCAGCTTAAGAGGGATGGATTCACCCCTCCACTTT
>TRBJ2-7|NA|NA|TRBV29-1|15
CSVEGQEGASYEQYF
TGCAGCGTTGAAGGCCAGGAGGGGGCGAGCTACGAGCAGTACTTC